The 2 T cell receptor beta chains given below trace back to one sample, sequenced in a study of blood T cells in healthy people across ages. Through a sample-barcoded 5' primer and a J-beta primer mix, a second PCR was run for about 6 to 12 cycles. Each CDR3 protein gets one entry after TCRdb re-called the 5' RACE reads with MiXCR. Of some 1.1 million distinct CDR3 sequences in the sample, approximately 38% are singletons; the top ten hold roughly 13%. The source material was blood. The receptors were sampled from a man between 18 and 29 years old in good health.

This chain joins TRBV5-5 and TRBJ2-5, with D tentatively TRBD1 (7 bases). This CDR3 is 15 amino acids long. V was shortened by 6 bases and J by 5 bases, with 20 bases between the two germline ends. The V gene's germline CDR1 is SGHKS and CDR2 YYEKEE (reference sequence). Written as DNA, the CDR3 is TGTGCCAGCACAACTAGGACAGGCGGAGGGGAGACCCAGTACTTC. It specifies CASTTRTGGGETQYF.

This clonotype was found a few times. The rearrangement joins TRBV7-3 to TRBJ2-1, with TRBD1 as a possible D gene (5 bases). The CDR3 extends over 12 amino acids. V was shortened by 3 bases and J by 5 bases, with 5 bases between the two germline ends. CDR1 is SGHTA, CDR2 FQGTGA, per germline. CDR3 region: CASSLDNNEQFF. DNA of the CDR3: TGTGCCAGCAGCTTGGACAACAATGAGCAGTTCTTC.